This T cell receptor beta chain was recorded in a study of T-cell reconstitution after alpha-beta-depleted transplantation in children. Germline lookup yields CDR1 KGHSH and CDR2 LQKENI. Trimming removed 3 bases from V and 3 bases from J, with 20 bases in between. The CDR3 totals 17 residues. Preparation of the TCRbeta library used unique molecular identifiers. TCRdb ran MiXCR on the PCR reads and lists one entry per CDR3 protein. The profile shows approximately 83,000 distinct CDR3 sequences, 12% of them singletons. The sequencing here drew on PBMCs from the stem cell graft donor, taken from the stem cell graft. The chain carries TRBV18 and TRBJ1-1; D not certain. The TCR originated in a human donor who donated a stem cell graft to a child with inherited bone marrow failure. CDR3 residues: CASSPRYLGPGDTEAFF. The CDR3 bases are TGTGCCAGCTCACCCCGTTACCTAGGGCCCGGGGACACTGAAGCTTTCTTT.